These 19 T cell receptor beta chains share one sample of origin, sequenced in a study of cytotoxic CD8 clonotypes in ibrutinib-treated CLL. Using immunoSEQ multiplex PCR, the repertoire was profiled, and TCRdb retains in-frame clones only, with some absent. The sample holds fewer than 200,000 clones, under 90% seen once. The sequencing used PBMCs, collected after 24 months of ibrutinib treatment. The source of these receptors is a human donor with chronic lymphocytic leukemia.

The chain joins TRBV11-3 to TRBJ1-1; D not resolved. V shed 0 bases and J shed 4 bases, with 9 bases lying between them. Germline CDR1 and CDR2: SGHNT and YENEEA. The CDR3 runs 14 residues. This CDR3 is CASSLDGQATEAFF. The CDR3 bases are TGTGCCAGCAGCTTAGATGGGCAAGCCACTGAAGCTTTCTTT. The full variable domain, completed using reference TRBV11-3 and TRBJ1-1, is EAGVVQSPRYKIIEKKQPVAFWCNPISGHNTLYWYLQNLGQGPELLIRYENEEAVDDSQLPKDRFSAERLKGVDSTLKIQPAELGDSAVYLCASSLDGQATEAFFGQGTRLTVV.

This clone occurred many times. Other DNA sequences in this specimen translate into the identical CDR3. The CDR3 protein is CASSSGGPNYGYTF. DNA of the CDR3: TGCGCCAGCAGCTCGGGCGGTCCCAACTATGGCTACACCTTC. This rearrangement joins TRBV5-1 to TRBJ1-2; no clear D. The V and J ends lost 3 bases and 2 bases respectively, with 11 bases between them. Germline CDR1 reads SGHRS; CDR2 reads YFSETQ. CDR3 length equals 14 residues. The full variable domain, its missing parts supplied by reference TRBV5-1 and TRBJ1-2, is KAGVTQTPRYLIKTRGQQVTLSCSPISGHRSVSWYQQTPGQGLQFLFEYFSETQRNKGNFPGRFSGRQFSNSRSEMNVSTLELGDSALYLCASSSGGPNYGYTFGSGTRLTVV.

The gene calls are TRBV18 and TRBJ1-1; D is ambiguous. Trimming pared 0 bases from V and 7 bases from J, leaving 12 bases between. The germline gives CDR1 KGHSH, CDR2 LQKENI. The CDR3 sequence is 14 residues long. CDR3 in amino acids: CASSPPGAGYEAFF. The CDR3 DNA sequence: TGTGCCAGCTCACCACCGGGTGCAGGCTATGAAGCTTTCTTT.

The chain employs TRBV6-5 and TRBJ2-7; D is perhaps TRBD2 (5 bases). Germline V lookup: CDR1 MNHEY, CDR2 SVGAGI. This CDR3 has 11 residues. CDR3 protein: CAAANSYEQYF. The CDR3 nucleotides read TGTGCAGCGGCCAACTCCTACGAGCAGTACTTC.

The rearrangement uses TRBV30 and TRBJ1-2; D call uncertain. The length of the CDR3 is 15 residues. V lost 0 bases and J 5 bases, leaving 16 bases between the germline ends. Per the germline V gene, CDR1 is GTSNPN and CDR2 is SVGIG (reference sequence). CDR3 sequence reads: CAWSVPVKVSYGYTF. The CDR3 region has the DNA TGTGCCTGGAGTGTACCGGTAAAGGTTTCATATGGCTACACCTTC.

CDR3 bases: TGTGCCAGCAGCTTAGAAATTATTCAGTACTTC. Translating gives CASSLEIIQYF. J is TRBJ2-5 and V is TRBV7-2; D gene ambiguous. The V and J ends lost 1 base and 11 bases respectively, with 8 bases between them. The CDR3 runs to 11 residues. Germline CDR1 reads SGHTA; CDR2 reads FQGNSA.

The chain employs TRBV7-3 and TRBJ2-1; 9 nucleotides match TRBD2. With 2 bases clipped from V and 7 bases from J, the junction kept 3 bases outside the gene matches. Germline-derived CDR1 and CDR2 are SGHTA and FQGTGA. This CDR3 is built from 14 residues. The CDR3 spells CASSLAGGSNEQFF. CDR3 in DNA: TGTGCCAGCAGCTTAGCGGGAGGGAGTAATGAGCAGTTCTTC.

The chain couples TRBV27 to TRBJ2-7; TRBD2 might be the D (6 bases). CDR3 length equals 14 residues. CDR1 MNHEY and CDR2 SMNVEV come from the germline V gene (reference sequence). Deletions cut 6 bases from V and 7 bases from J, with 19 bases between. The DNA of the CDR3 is TGTGCCAGCAGGGGGTCCGGGGGTTCCGAAGAGCAGTACTTC. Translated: CASRGSGGSEEQYF.

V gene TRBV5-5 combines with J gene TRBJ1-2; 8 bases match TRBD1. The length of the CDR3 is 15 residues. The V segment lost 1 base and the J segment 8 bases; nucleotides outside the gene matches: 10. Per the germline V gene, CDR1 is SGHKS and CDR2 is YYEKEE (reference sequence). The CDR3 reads CASSLQGAPVLGYTF. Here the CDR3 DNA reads TGTGCCAGCAGCTTGCAGGGGGCGCCGGTCTTAGGCTACACCTTC.

The CDR3: CASSVQGGATEAFF. The CDR3 DNA reads as TGTGCCAGTAGTGTTCAGGGAGGGGCCACTGAAGCTTTCTTT. The V call is TRBV19, the J call TRBJ1-1; tentative D call: TRBD1 (5 bases). The CDR3 is made up of 14 amino acids. Germline V gene data show CDR1 as LNHDA and CDR2 as SQIVND (reference sequence). Trimming removed 5 bases at V and 4 bases at J, with 14 bases between.

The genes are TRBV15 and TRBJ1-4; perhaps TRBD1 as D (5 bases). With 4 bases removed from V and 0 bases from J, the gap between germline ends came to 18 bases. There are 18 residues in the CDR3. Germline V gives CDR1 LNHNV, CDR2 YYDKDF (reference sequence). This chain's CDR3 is CATSTAGTLPATNEKLFF. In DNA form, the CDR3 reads TGTGCCACCAGCACCGCCGGGACGCTCCCCGCAACTAATGAAAAACTGTTTTTT.

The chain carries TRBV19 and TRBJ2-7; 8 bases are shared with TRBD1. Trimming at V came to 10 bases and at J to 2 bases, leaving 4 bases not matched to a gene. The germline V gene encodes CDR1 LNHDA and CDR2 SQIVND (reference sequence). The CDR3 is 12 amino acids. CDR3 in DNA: TGTGCCACCAGGACAGGGCCCTACGAGCAGTACTTC. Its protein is CATRTGPYEQYF. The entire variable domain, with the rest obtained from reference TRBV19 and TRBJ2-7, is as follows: DGGITQSPKYLFRKEGQNVTLSCEQNLNHDAMYWYRQDPGQGLRLIYYSQIVNDFQKGDIAEGYSVSREKKESFPLTVTSAQKNPTAFYLCATRTGPYEQYFGPGTRLTVT.

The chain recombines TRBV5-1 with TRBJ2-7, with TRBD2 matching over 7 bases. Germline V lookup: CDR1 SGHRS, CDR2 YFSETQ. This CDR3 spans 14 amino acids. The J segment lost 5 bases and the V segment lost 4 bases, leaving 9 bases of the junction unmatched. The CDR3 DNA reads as TGCGCCAGCAGCCCGGGGGACTATGCCAACGAGCAGTACTTC. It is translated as CASSPGDYANEQYF.

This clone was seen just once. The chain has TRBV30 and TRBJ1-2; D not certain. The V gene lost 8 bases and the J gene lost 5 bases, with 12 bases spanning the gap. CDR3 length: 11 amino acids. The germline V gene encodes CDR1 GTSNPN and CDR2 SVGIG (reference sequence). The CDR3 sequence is CAAEANYGYTF. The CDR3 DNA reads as TGTGCCGCTGAGGCGAATTATGGCTACACCTTC.

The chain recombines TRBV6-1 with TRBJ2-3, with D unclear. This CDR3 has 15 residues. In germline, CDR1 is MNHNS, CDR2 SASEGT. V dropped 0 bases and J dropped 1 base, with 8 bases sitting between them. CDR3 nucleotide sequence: TGTGCCAGCAGTGAAGCGTGGGCTGGCACAGATACGCAGTATTTT. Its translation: CASSEAWAGTDTQYF.

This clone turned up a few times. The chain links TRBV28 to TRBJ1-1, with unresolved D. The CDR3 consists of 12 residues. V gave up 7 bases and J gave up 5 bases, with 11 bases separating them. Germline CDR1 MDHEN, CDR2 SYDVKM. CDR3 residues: CASTSSPTEAFF. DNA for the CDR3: TGTGCCAGCACCTCCTCGCCAACTGAAGCTTTCTTT.

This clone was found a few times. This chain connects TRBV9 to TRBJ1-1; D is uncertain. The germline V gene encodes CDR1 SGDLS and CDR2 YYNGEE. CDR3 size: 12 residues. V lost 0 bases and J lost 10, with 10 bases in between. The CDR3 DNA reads TGTGCCAGCAGCGTAGCCACGGGAGGAGCTTTCTTT. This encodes CASSVATGGAFF. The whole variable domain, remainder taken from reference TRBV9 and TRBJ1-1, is DSGVTQTPKHLITATGQRVTLRCSPRSGDLSVYWYQQSLDQGLQFLIQYYNGEERAKGNILERFSAQQFPDLHSELNLSSLELGDSALYFCASSVATGGAFFGQGTRLTVV.

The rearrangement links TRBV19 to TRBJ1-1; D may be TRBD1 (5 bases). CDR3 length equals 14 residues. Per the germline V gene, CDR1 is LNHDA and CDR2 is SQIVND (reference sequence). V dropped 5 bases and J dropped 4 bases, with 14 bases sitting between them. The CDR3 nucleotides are TGTGCCAGTAGTGACCAGGGAGGGCTCACTGAAGCTTTCTTT. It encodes CASSDQGGLTEAFF.

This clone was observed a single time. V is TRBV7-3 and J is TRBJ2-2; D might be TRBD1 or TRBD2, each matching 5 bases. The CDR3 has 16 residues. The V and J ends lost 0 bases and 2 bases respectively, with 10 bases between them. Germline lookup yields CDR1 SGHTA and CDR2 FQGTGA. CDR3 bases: TGTGCCAGCAGCTTAACCGGGACGCAAAACACCGGGGAGCTGTTTTTT. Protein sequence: CASSLTGTQNTGELFF.